This T cell receptor (beta chain) was documented in a study of T cells expressing NK-cell markers. The TCR beta cDNA came from 5'RACE template switching with UMIs. TCRdb reprocessed the 5' RACE reads and stores each CDR3 protein as one record, lacking DNA. The sample has about 460,000 distinct CDR3 sequences. Germline assignment: CDR1 PRHDT and CDR2 FYEKMQ (reference sequence). This CDR3 is built from 15 residues. Sequencing input: blood T cells: a sorted CD56 or NKG2C T cell subset, CD4+ or CD8+ T cells, or bulk PBMC T cells (not recorded which). The chain joins TRBV13 to TRBJ2-2; the TCRdb D gene call, TRBD1, has no DNA to confirm it. The TCR sequence derives from a woman aged 50 to 60 in good health. This CDR3 reads CASSRKGRNTGELFF.